The 29 T cell receptor beta chains reported below all come from one sample, sequenced in a study of regulatory T cells in long-lasting Graves disease. The time point denotes: newly diagnosed GD, antithyroid drugs for less than 3 months. RNA from PBMCs was the source of the TCR library. Researchers made TCR beta libraries by using iRepertoire HTBI primers and running Arm-PCR on CDR3 regions. Each CDR3 protein is one row after TCRdb ran MiXCR on the multiplex PCR reads. The sample consists of more than 450,000 distinct CDR3 sequences, around 15% of them appearing once. The sample was also reused in another study, on T cells in Graves' hyperthyroidism and ophthalmopathy.

The sequences come from peripheral blood mononuclear cells (PBMCs), collected at new diagnosis, from a patient treated with antithyroid drugs. These receptor sequences come from a man aged 35-49 years with Graves disease.

The chain combines TRBV6-2 or TRBV6-3 with TRBJ1-1; no reliable D call. Trimming left V 2 bases short and J 3 bases short, with 10 bases between. The germline V gene has CDR1 MNHEY and CDR2 SVGEGT. CDR3 size: 14 residues. This CDR3 reads CASSYPIRHTEAFF. The CDR3 bases are TGTGCCAGCAGTTACCCCATTAGGCACACTGAAGCTTTCTTT.

Worth noting for this clonotype: It may be a read error: a sequence one base away is much more abundant. This rearrangement joins TRBV28 to TRBJ1-5; D unresolved. Germline CDR1 MDHEN, CDR2 SYDVKM. The CDR3 has 14 amino acids. The CDR3: CASSLLDSSQPQHF. The DNA of the CDR3 is TGTGCCAGCAGTCTGTTAGATAGCAGTCAGCCCCAGCATTTT.

The genes are TRBV20-1 and TRBJ1-4; 7 nucleotides agree with TRBD1. This CDR3 contains 13 residues. V lost 7 bases and J lost 5; bases outside the gene matches: 7. The germline V gene encodes CDR1 DFQATT and CDR2 SNEGSKA (reference sequence). DNA of the CDR3: TGCAGTGGCCTGGGAGGGGGCAATGAAAAACTGTTTTTT. Amino acid sequence: CSGLGGGNEKLFF.

This clonotype appeared many times. This chain uses TRBV12-5 with TRBJ2-3; the match to TRBD2 covers 12 bases. The CDR3 length is 15 residues. The V and J ends lost 6 bases and 2 bases, in that order; junction bases with no gene match: 3. Germline V gene sequence: CDR1 LGHNT, CDR2 FRNRAP. CDR3 DNA sequence: TGTGCTAGTGGCCGACTAGCGGGAGCCACAGATACGCAGTATTTT. Translating gives CASGRLAGATDTQYF.

The gene calls are TRBV9 and TRBJ1-5; 7 nucleotides agree with TRBD1. With V trimmed by 3 bases and J by 0 bases, 3 bases remained unmatched. This CDR3 region has 15 residues. Germline V gives CDR1 SGDLS, CDR2 YYNGEE. The CDR3 coding sequence is TGTGCCAGCAGCGAGACAGGGTATAGCAATCAGCCCCAGCATTTT. It yields the protein CASSETGYSNQPQHF.

This clonotype came up many times. This rearrangement joins TRBV2 to TRBJ2-7, with D possibly matching TRBD2 (5 bases). CDR1 is SNHLY and CDR2 is FYNNEI in the germline V gene. The V gene lost 2 bases and the J gene lost 3 bases, with 8 bases spanning the gap. The CDR3 is 13 amino acids. CDR3 DNA: TGTGCCAGCAGTGAATGGGCGGGCTACGAGCAGTACTTC. The encoded protein is CASSEWAGYEQYF.

This clonotype has more than one count but fewer than ten. CDR3 protein: CSVSEGGYEQYF. CDR3 sequence (DNA): TGCAGCGTCTCAGAGGGGGGTTACGAGCAGTACTTC. This chain joins TRBV29-1 and TRBJ2-7; D might be TRBD1 or TRBD2, each matching 6 bases. Deletions cut 6 bases from V and 4 bases from J, with 13 bases between. Germline lookup yields CDR1 SQVTM and CDR2 ANQGSEA. The CDR3 is 12 amino acids.

This clonotype was observed many times. The chain combines TRBV12-3 or TRBV12-4 with TRBJ2-5; 8 bases are a match to TRBD2. The trim removed 6 bases at V and 5 bases at J, leaving 14 bases unmatched. The CDR3 length is 16 residues. Here the CDR3 DNA reads TGTGCCAGCAGCATTCGGGGCGGGGGGTCCCGGGAGACCCAGTACTTC. This encodes CASSIRGGGSRETQYF.

The chain is built from TRBV30 and TRBJ2-3; 7 bases agree with TRBD2. Germline CDR1 is GTSNPN and CDR2 is SVGIG (reference sequence). Germline trimming cut 8 bases from V and 6 bases from J; bases unmatched to any gene: 11. This CDR3 region has 13 residues. CDR3 region: CALASGNRDTQYF. The CDR3 nucleotides are TGTGCCCTTGCCAGCGGGAACCGGGATACGCAGTATTTT.

The rearrangement links TRBV6-1 to TRBJ2-7, with D maybe TRBD1 (6 bases). This CDR3 is 13 amino acids long. Trimming cost V 6 bases and J 7 bases, with 16 bases left between them. Germline CDR1 is MNHNS and CDR2 is SASEGT. Here the CDR3 DNA reads TGTGCCAGCAGGAAAACAGGGATTCGGGAGCAGTACTTC. As protein: CASRKTGIREQYF.

The chain employs TRBV3-1 and TRBJ1-2; TRBD1 matches 12 bases. Trimming at V came to 3 bases and at J to 7 bases, leaving 6 bases not matched to a gene. This CDR3 comprises 15 residues. Germline CDR1 reads LGHDT; CDR2 reads YNNKEL (reference sequence). In DNA form, the CDR3 reads TGTGCCAGCAGCCACCGGGACAGGGGGCGTCTTGGCTACACCTTC. Its protein is CASSHRDRGRLGYTF.

This clonotype was seen ten or more times. This sequence joins TRBV29-1 and TRBJ2-3; the D gene is possibly TRBD2 (6 bases). V was trimmed by 1 base and J by 6 bases, leaving 11 bases between them. The germline gives CDR1 SQVTM, CDR2 ANQGSEA. There are 13 residues in the CDR3. CDR3: CSVEAGGSDTQYF. The CDR3 coding sequence is TGCAGCGTTGAAGCTGGGGGGAGCGATACGCAGTATTTT.

This clonotype was observed a few times. Relative to the germline gene, one junction end is altered; a read error may explain this. V and J are TRBV14 and TRBJ2-7, with D possibly TRBD2 on 6 matching bases. The germline V gene has CDR1 SGHDN and CDR2 FVKESK. The CDR3 loop spans 16 amino acids. CDR3 amino acids: CASSLLSGPIPYAQYF. The CDR3 bases are TGTGCCAGCAGCCTTCTTAGCGGCCCGATTCCCTACGCGCAGTACTTC.

This clonotype was seen only once. This chain uses TRBV20-1 with TRBJ1-2; 9 nucleotides agree with TRBD1. Germline trimming cut 0 bases from V and 1 base from J; bases unmatched to any gene: 9. CDR3 length: 17 residues. In germline, CDR1 is DFQATT, CDR2 SNEGSKA (reference sequence). CDR3 amino acids: CSARDLGTGPLNYGYTF. The CDR3 bases are TGCAGTGCTAGAGATTTGGGGACAGGGCCCCTTAACTATGGCTACACCTTC.

The table lists this clonotype with many counts. A read error may explain this, as a much larger clone is one base away. The chain uses TRBV2 and TRBJ2-5; D unresolved. This CDR3 is built from 10 residues. The germline V gene has CDR1 SNHLY and CDR2 FYNNEI. Trimming left V 8 bases short and J 1 base short, with 2 bases between. The CDR3 here is CASGQETQYF. The CDR3 DNA reads TGTGCCAGCGGCCAAGAGACCCAGTACTTC.

This clonotype was observed many times. The chain links TRBV5-1 to TRBJ2-2; D is perhaps TRBD2 (7 bases). CDR3 length: 13 amino acids. Germline V gene sequence: CDR1 SGHRS, CDR2 YFSETQ. Trimming took off 5 bases at V and 6 bases at J, with 11 bases between the two ends. The DNA for the CDR3 is TGCGCCAGCAGAACAGGGAGGGCCGGGGAGCTGTTTTTT. It yields the protein CASRTGRAGELFF.

This rearrangement joins TRBV7-9 to TRBJ2-7; TRBD1 agrees at 8 bases. The CDR3 has 13 amino acids. Germline CDR1 and CDR2: SEHNR and FQNEAQ (reference sequence). After removal of 5 bases from V and 5 bases from J, the junction contained 5 bases not matched to a gene. Here the CDR3 reads CASSRGQVNEQYF. CDR3 bases: TGTGCCAGCAGCCGGGGACAGGTTAACGAGCAGTACTTC.

The rearrangement links TRBV9 to TRBJ2-7, with 7 positions matching TRBD2. The CDR3 spans 15 residues. Germline lookup yields CDR1 SGDLS and CDR2 YYNGEE. Trimming at V came to 0 bases and at J to 0 bases, leaving 3 bases not matched to a gene. CDR3 coding DNA: TGTGCCAGCAGCGTAGAAGGGACTACCTCCTACGAGCAGTACTTC. Translating gives CASSVEGTTSYEQYF.

In this sample, this clonotype turned up many times. The rearrangement joins TRBV6-5 to TRBJ2-7; 10 nucleotides match TRBD2. The CDR3 is 18 residues long. The V gene end was trimmed by 2 bases and the J gene end by 1 base; junction bases not matched to a gene: 11. CDR1 and CDR2 (germline): MNHEY, SVGAGI. The CDR3 reads CASSYAWTSGRQSYEQYF. The CDR3 DNA reads TGTGCCAGCAGTTACGCCTGGACTAGCGGTCGACAGTCCTACGAGCAGTACTTC.

This chain joins TRBV2 and TRBJ2-1, with 10 bases fitting TRBD2. TRBJ2-5 matches the DNA end more closely, so the J call is doubtful. The length of the CDR3 is 14 residues. Germline V gene lookup returns CDR1 SNHLY and CDR2 FYNNEI. The chain's CDR3 is CASNAGLALDIQYF. The DNA for the CDR3 is TGTGCCAGCAATGCGGGACTAGCGCTAGATATCCAGTACTTC.

This chain joins TRBV7-3 and TRBJ2-1; maybe TRBD2 (6 bases). V lost 4 bases to trimming and J lost 14 bases, with 15 bases between them. The CDR3 covers 12 residues. The V gene's germline CDR1 is SGHTA and CDR2 FQGTGA. The DNA of the CDR3 is TGTGCCAGCAGCTACACCGGAGGGCCCGAGTTCTTC. As protein: CASSYTGGPEFF.

This clonotype appeared a few times. J is TRBJ2-7 and V is TRBV20-1, with a tentative D call TRBD2 (6 bases). This CDR3 is built from 13 residues. Germline values: CDR1 DFQATT, CDR2 SNEGSKA (reference sequence). Trimming took 1 base from V and 4 from J, leaving 11 bases between them. Written as DNA, the CDR3 is TGCAGTGCTAGAGGGGACTGGAGTTACGAGCAGTACTTC. Translating it yields CSARGDWSYEQYF.

This clonotype was counted only a few times. The chain joins TRBV5-1 to TRBJ2-7; 8 positions match TRBD2. Trimming took 5 bases from V and 6 from J; bases not matched to a gene: 13. The CDR3 loop spans 15 amino acids. CDR1 SGHRS and CDR2 YFSETQ come from the germline V gene. CDR3 protein: CASRTGTSRFIEQYF. CDR3 nucleotides: TGCGCCAGCAGAACCGGGACTAGTCGGTTTATCGAGCAGTACTTC.

In its sample, this clonotype was seen many times. The chain is built from TRBV29-1 and TRBJ2-1, with 7 bases fitting TRBD2. V lost 0 bases to trimming and J lost 3 bases; unmatched junction nucleotides: 8. The CDR3 totals 16 residues. Germline CDR1 reads SQVTM; CDR2 reads ANQGSEA. As DNA, the CDR3 is TGCAGCGTTGAAGAGGGTAGAGCGGGAAACTACAATGAGCAGTTCTTC. Amino acids: CSVEEGRAGNYNEQFF.

Remarks on this clonotype: One junction end disagrees with the germline gene, perhaps due to a read error. V is TRBV6-2 or TRBV6-3 and J is TRBJ1-4; 7 bases are shared with TRBD1. The CDR3 consists of 15 residues. The germline V gene encodes CDR1 MNHEY and CDR2 SVGEGT. The CDR3 here is CASSYSGTENEKLSF. The CDR3 DNA reads as TGTGCCAGCAGTTACTCGGGGACAGAGAATGAAAAACTGTCTTTT.

This clonotype was counted at least ten times. This sequence joins TRBV15 and TRBJ2-5; D unresolved. The CDR3 sequence is 13 residues long. Germline CDR1 LNHNV, CDR2 YYDKDF (reference sequence). V was trimmed by 9 bases and J by 0 bases, leaving 11 bases between them. The CDR3 nucleotides are TGTGCCACTAGTCAGGTGGACCAAGAGACCCAGTACTTC. It is translated as CATSQVDQETQYF.

This clonotype was observed many times. The chain is built from TRBV27 and TRBJ2-1, with 7 bases lining up with TRBD1. This CDR3 is 15 amino acids long. Per germline, CDR1 MNHEY and CDR2 SMNVEV (reference sequence). J was trimmed by 7 bases and V by 6 bases; bases with no gene match: 12. The CDR3: CASSQRLRGRNEQFF. CDR3 bases: TGTGCCAGCAGCCAAAGGCTTAGGGGGCGGAATGAGCAGTTCTTC.

This clonotype was counted many times. The chain couples TRBV6-1 to TRBJ2-7; TRBD2 aligns across 11 bases. Germline CDR1 reads MNHNS; CDR2 reads SASEGT. J gave up 2 bases and V 6 bases, and 12 bases lay outside the gene matches. The CDR3 sequence is 17 residues long. The CDR3 DNA reads as TGTGCCAGCAGCCGCCGATTACTAGCGGGAGTCCCCTACGAGCAGTACTTC. The encoded protein is CASSRRLLAGVPYEQYF.

This clonotype has just a few counts. The rearrangement joins TRBV7-3 to TRBJ2-3; 13 positions match TRBD2. This CDR3 spans 18 amino acids. Trimming took 1 base from V and 4 from J; bases not matched to a gene: 8. The germline CDR1 and CDR2 sequences are SGHTA and FQGTGA. In nucleotides, the CDR3 is TGTGCCAGCAGCTTAAGCAGGACTAGCGGGAGTTTTTCAGATACGCAGTATTTT. Amino acid sequence: CASSLSRTSGSFSDTQYF.